This TCR beta chain is drawn from a study of blood T cell repertoires in COVID-19. Study as a whole: Spain, Italy and the United States supplied samples that represented acute and convalescent COVID-19. Sources were T cells, B-cell-depleted T cells, or PBMCs; the material itself was cDNA or gDNA.

V trimming: 10 bases; J trimming: 5 bases; junction bases outside the gene matches: 5. Germline V CDR1 and CDR2: SGHNT, YYREEE (reference sequence). This CDR3 contains 14 residues. Assay: immunoSEQ multiplex PCR; the TCRdb copy retains only in-frame clones and omits some. The sample shows 100,000 or so clones, around 84% of them seen only once. The material sequenced was peripheral blood. This sequence joins TRBV5-4 and TRBJ2-1; TRBD2 agrees at 14 bases. The source of this sequence is an elderly woman with acute or convalescent COVID-19. The CDR3 sequence is CAGTSGSINNEQFF. The CDR3 coding sequence is TGTGCCGGGACTAGCGGGAGTATAAACAATGAGCAGTTCTTC.